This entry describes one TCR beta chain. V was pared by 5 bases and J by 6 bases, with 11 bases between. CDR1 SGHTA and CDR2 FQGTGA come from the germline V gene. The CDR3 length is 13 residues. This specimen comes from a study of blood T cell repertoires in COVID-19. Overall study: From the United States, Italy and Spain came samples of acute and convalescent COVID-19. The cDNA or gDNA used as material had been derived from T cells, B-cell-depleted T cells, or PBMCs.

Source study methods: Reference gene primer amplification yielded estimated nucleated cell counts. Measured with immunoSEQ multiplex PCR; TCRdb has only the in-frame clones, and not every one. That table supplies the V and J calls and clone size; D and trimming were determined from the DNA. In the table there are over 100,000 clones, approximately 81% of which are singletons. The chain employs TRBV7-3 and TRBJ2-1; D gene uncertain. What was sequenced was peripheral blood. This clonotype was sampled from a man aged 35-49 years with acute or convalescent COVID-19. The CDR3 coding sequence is TGTGCCAGCAGCCAATACGAGCCCAATGAGCAGTTCTTC. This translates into CASSQYEPNEQFF.